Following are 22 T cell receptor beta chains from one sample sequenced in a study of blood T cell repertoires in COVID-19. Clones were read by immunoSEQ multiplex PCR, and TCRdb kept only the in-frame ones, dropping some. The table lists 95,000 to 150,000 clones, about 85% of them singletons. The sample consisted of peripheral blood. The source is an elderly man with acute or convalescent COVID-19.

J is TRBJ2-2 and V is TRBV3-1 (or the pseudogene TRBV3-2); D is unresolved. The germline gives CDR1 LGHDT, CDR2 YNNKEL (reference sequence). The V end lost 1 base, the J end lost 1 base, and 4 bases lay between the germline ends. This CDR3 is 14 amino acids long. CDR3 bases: TGTGCCAGCAGCCAAGCTGTGAACACCGGGGAGCTGTTTTTT. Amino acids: CASSQAVNTGELFF.

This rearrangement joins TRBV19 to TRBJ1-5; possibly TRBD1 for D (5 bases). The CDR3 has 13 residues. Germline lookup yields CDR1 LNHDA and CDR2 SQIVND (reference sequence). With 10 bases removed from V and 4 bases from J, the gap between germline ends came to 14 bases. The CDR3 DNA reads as TGTGCCAACTTAGTTCAGGGAAATCAGCCCCAGCATTTT. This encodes CANLVQGNQPQHF.

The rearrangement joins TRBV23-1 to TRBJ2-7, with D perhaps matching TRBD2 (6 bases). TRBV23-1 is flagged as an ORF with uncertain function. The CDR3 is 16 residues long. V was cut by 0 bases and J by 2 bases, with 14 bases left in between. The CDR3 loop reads CASSQSRDFCPYEQYF. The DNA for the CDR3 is TGCGCCAGCAGTCAATCGAGGGACTTTTGTCCCTACGAGCAGTACTTC.

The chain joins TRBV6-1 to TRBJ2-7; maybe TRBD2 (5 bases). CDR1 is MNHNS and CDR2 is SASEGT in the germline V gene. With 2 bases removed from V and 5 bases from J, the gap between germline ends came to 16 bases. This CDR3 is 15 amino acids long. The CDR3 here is CASSEREYIRHEQYF. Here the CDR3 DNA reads TGTGCCAGCAGTGAAAGGGAGTATATTCGCCACGAGCAGTACTTC.

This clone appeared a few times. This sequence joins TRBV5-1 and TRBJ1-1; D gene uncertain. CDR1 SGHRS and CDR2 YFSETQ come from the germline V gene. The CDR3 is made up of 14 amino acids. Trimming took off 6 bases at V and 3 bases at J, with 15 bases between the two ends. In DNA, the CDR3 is TGCGCCAGCACCTACTCAGGCGTAGACACTGAAGCTTTCTTT. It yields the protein CASTYSGVDTEAFF.

As DNA, the CDR3 is TGCGCCAGCAGATCGGGACTAGCGGGGGAGGATGAGCAGTTCTTC. Translated: CASRSGLAGEDEQFF. The rearrangement uses TRBV5-1 and TRBJ2-1, with TRBD2 matching 14 bases. The germline gives CDR1 SGHRS, CDR2 YFSETQ. The CDR3 is 15 residues long. With 5 bases clipped from V and 8 bases from J, the junction kept 6 bases outside the gene matches.

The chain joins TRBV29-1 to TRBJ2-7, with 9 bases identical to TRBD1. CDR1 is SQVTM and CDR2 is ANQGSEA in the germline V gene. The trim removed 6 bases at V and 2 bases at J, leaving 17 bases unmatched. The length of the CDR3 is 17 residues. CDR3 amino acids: CSVTNTGGAGRTYEQYF. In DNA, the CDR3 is TGCAGCGTAACTAATACAGGGGGCGCCGGCCGAACCTACGAGCAGTACTTC.

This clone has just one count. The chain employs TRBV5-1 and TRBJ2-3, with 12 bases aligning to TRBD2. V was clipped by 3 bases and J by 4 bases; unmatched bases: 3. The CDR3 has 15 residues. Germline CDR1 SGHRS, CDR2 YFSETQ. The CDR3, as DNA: TGCGCCAGCAGCTCTGGACTAGCGGGGCCAGATACGCAGTATTTT. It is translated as CASSSGLAGPDTQYF.

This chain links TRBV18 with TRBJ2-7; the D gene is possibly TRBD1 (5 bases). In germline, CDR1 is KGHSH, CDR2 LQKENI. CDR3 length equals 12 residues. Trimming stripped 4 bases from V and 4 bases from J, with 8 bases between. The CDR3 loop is CASSQTEYEQYF. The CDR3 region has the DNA TGTGCCAGCTCACAGACAGAATACGAGCAGTACTTC. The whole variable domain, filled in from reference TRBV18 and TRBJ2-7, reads NAGVMQNPRHLVRRRGQEARLRCSPMKGHSHVYWYRQLPEEGLKFMVYLQKENIIDESGMPKERFSAEFPKEGPSILRIQQVVRGDSAAYFCASSQTEYEQYFGPGTRLTVT.

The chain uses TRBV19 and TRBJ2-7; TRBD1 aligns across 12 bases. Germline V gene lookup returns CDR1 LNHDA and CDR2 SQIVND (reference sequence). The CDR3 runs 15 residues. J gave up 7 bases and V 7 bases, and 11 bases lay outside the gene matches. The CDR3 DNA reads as TGTGCCAGTACCACAAGGGACAGGGGGCTGGAGGAGCAGTACTTC. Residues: CASTTRDRGLEEQYF.

The CDR3 reads CASSADRSPNYGYTF. The CDR3 DNA reads TGTGCCAGCAGCGCAGACAGGAGTCCTAACTATGGCTACACCTTC. This rearrangement joins TRBV6-5 to TRBJ1-2; TRBD1 might be the D (6 bases). The CDR3 is 15 amino acids. Trimming cost V 6 bases and J 0 bases, with 14 bases left between them. Germline lookup yields CDR1 MNHEY and CDR2 SVGAGI.

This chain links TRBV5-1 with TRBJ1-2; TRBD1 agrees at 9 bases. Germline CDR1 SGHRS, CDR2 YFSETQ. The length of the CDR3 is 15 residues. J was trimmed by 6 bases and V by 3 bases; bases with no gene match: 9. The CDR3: CASSSFTGGDDGYTF. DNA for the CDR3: TGCGCCAGCAGCTCGTTTACAGGGGGCGACGATGGCTACACCTTC.

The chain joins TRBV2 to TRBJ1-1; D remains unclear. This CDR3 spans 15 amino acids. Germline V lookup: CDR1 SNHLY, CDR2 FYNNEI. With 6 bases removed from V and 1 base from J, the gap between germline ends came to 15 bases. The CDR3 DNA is TGTGCCAGCAGGGGCCGGAGGGAAAGGAACACTGAAGCTTTCTTT. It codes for CASRGRRERNTEAFF.

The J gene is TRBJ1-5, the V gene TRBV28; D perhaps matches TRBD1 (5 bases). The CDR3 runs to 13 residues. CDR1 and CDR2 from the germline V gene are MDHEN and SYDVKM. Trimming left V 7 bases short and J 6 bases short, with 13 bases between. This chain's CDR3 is CASKTAGAQPQHF. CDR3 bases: TGTGCCAGCAAGACAGCGGGTGCTCAGCCCCAGCATTTT.

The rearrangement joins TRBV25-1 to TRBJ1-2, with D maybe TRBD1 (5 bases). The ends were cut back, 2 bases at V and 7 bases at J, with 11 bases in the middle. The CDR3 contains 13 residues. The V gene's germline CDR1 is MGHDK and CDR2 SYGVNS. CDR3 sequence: CASSEKGMGGYTF. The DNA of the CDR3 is TGTGCCAGCAGTGAAAAGGGGATGGGTGGCTACACCTTC.

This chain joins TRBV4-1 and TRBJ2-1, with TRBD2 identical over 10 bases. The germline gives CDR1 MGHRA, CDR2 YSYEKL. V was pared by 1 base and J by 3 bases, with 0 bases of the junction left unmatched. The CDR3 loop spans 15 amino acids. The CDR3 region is CASSQASGGYNEQFF. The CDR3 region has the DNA TGCGCCAGCAGCCAAGCTAGCGGGGGCTACAATGAGCAGTTCTTC.

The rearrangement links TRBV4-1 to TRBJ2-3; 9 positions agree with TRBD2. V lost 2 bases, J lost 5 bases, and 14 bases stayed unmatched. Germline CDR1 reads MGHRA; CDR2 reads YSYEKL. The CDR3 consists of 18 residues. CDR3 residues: CASSQNSARGGARDTQYF. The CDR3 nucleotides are TGCGCCAGCAGCCAAAATTCCGCCCGCGGGGGGGCGCGAGATACGCAGTATTTT.

The CDR3 reads CASSFGQKETQYF. CDR3 coding DNA: TGTGCCAGCAGTTTTGGCCAAAAAGAGACCCAGTACTTC. J is TRBJ2-5 and V is TRBV27; no definite D call. Germline CDR1 MNHEY, CDR2 SMNVEV (reference sequence). The CDR3 covers 13 residues. The V and J ends lost 3 bases and 3 bases respectively, with 8 bases between them.

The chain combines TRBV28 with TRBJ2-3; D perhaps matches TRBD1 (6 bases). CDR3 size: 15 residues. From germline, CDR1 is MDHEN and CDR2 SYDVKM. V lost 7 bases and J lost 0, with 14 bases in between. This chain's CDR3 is CASTERGSSTDTQYF. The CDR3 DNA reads TGTGCCAGCACGGAAAGGGGGTCTAGCACAGATACGCAGTATTTT.

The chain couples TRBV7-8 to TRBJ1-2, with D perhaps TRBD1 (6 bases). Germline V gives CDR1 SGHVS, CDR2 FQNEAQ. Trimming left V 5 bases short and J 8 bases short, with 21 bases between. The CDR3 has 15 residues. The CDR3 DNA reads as TGTGCCAGCAGCCAAGTCCAGGACAGTCGGCGGGGCTACACCTTC. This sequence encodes CASSQVQDSRRGYTF.

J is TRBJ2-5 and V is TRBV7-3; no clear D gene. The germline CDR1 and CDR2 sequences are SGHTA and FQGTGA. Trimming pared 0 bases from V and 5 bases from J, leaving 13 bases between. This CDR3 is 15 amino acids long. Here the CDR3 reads CASSLTSSLSETQYF. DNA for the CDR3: TGTGCCAGCAGCTTAACTAGCTCGCTCTCTGAGACCCAGTACTTC.

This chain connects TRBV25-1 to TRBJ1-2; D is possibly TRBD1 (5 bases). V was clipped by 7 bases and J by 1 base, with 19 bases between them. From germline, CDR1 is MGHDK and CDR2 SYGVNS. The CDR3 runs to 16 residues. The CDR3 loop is CASTSTDSYFNYGYTF. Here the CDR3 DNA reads TGTGCCAGCACATCGACAGACTCCTATTTTAACTATGGCTACACCTTC.